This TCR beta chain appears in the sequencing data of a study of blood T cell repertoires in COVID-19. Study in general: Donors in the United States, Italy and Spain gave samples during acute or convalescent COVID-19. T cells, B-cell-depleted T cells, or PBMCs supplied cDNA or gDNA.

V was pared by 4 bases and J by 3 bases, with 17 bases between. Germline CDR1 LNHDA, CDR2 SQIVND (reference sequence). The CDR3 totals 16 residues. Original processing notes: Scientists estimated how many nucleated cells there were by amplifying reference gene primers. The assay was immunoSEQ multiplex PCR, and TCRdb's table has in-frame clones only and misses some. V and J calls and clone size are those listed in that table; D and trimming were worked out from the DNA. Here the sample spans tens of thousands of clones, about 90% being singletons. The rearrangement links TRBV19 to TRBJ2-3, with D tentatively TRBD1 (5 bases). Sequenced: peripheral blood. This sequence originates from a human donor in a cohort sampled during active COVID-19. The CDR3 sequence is CASSTTGNPGTDTQYF. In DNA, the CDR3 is TGTGCCAGTAGTACCACCGGCAACCCAGGGACAGATACGCAGTATTTT.